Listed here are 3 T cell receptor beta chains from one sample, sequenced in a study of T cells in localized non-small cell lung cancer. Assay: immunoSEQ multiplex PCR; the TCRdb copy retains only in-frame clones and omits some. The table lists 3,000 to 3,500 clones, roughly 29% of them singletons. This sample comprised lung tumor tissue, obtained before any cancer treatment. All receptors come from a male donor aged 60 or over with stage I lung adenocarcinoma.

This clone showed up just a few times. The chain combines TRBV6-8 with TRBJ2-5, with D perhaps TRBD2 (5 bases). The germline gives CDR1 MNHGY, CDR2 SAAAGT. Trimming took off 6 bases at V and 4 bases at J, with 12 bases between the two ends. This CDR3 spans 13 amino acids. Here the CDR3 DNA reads TGTGCCAGCAGCCCGGGGATCCCAGAGACCCAGTACTTC. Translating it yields CASSPGIPETQYF.

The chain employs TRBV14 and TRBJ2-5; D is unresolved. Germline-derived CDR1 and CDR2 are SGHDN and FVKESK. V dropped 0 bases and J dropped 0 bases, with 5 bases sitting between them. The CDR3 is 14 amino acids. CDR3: CASSQDRHQETQYF. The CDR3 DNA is TGTGCCAGCAGCCAAGATAGGCACCAAGAGACCCAGTACTTC.

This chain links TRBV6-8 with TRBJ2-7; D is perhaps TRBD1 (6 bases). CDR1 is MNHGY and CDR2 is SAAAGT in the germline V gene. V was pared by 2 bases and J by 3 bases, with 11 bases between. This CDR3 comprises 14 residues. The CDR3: CASSYRRTDYEQYF. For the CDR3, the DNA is TGTGCCAGCAGTTACAGAAGGACAGACTACGAGCAGTACTTC.